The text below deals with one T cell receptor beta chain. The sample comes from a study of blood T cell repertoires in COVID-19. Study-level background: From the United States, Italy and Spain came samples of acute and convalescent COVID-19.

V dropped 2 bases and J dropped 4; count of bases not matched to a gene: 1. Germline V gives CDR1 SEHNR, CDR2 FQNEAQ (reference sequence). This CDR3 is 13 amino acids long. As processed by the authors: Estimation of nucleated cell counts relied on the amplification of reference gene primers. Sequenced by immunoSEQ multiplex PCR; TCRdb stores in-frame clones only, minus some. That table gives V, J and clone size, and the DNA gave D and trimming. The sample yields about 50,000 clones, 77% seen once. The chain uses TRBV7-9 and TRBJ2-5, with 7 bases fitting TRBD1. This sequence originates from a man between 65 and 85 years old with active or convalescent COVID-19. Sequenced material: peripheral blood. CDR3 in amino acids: CASSLYRGETQYF. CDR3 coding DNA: TGTGCCAGCAGCTTATACAGGGGAGAGACCCAGTACTTC.